This T cell receptor (beta chain) was identified in a study of radiation and T cells in renal cell carcinoma. Treatment given: treatment-naive control, cytoreductive nephrectomy. The tumor was a clear cell renal cell carcinoma. Control tumor donors were several females and more than ten males, median age approximately 60 years. Details on this clone: Its antigen is unknown.

Germline CDR1 and CDR2: SGHVS and FQNEAQ. The V end lost 2 bases, the J end lost 4 bases, and 12 bases lay between the germline ends. The CDR3 length is 14 residues. General study results and limits: Compared with controls, irradiated tumors showed greater TCR clonality. Compared with controls, irradiated tumors had more, larger dominant CDR3 motifs.

Here immunoSEQ multiplex PCR was the method, and the copy in TCRdb shows in-frame clones only, minus some. Here the sample spans 8,000 to 8,500 clones, around 61% being singletons. The material sequenced was tumor tissue, taken from a patient whose treatment was nephrectomy without radiotherapy. The rearrangement uses TRBV7-8 and TRBJ2-7; D is tentatively TRBD1 or TRBD2 (5 bases each). This receptor was obtained from a man between 60 and 70 years old with renal cell carcinoma. For the CDR3, the DNA is TGTGCCAGCAGCTTACCGGGGACCCCATACGAGCAGTACTTC. Translated, it gives CASSLPGTPYEQYF.